This TCR beta chain was sequenced during a study of response to subunit inactivated influenza vaccine. TCRdb re-analysed the RT-PCR reads in MiXCR, keeping a single row per CDR3 protein. Of about 570,000 distinct CDR3 sequences listed, about 11% were seen once; the top ten hold 9.5% to 12%. The CDR3 has 15 amino acids. Trimming cost V 5 bases and J 0 bases, with 11 bases left between them. Per germline, CDR1 SEHNR and CDR2 FQNEAQ (reference sequence). These data were also filed under a second study, of T cells expressing NK-cell markers. That study reports: UMIs accompanied the 5'RACE template switching by which TCR beta cDNA was made. Several of the donors also had these clonotypes leading their CD3+CD56-NKG2C+ fraction.

V is TRBV7-9 and J is TRBJ2-1; tentative D call: TRBD2 (6 bases). The sequence was obtained from a man aged 50-60 years who received an inactivated influenza vaccine. The sample here was PBMCs from blood, taken on the day of vaccination. The CDR3 sequence is CASSHSGSSYNEQFF. The CDR3 DNA reads TGTGCCAGCAGCCATAGCGGCAGCTCCTACAATGAGCAGTTCTTC.